The 7 T cell receptor beta chains in this list originate from one sample, sequenced in a study of blood T cell repertoires in COVID-19 (TCRdb year 2020). The library was produced with the immunoSEQ multiplex PCR assay. Here the immuneACCESS table is served through TCRdb, limited to in-frame sequences with V and J called. Missing clones are a known gap in these copies; in checked studies unresolved V genes cover under half, and the rest lacks a known reason. The sample includes about 270,000 clones, with 80% to 90% observed a single time. Clones ranked in the top ten supply about 10% of the sample. What was sequenced was peripheral blood. The source is a woman in her 70s with acute or convalescent COVID-19.

This chain uses TRBV7-8 with TRBJ1-2, with D perhaps matching TRBD1 (5 bases). V was cut by 1 base and J by 7 bases, with 10 bases left in between. Germline assignment: CDR1 SGHVS and CDR2 FQNEAQ. This CDR3 region has 13 residues. In DNA form, the CDR3 reads TGTGCCAGCAGCTTAGTGCGGGGCGGTGGCTACACCTTC. It specifies CASSLVRGGGYTF.

The chain links TRBV4-1 to TRBJ2-7, with 7 nucleotides matching TRBD2. V lost 1 base, J lost 2 bases, and 5 bases stayed unmatched. The CDR3 is 15 amino acids. CDR1 and CDR2 from the germline V gene are MGHRA and YSYEKL. CDR3 sequence reads: CASSQGLADAYEQYF. The CDR3, as DNA: TGCGCCAGCAGCCAAGGACTAGCCGACGCCTACGAGCAGTACTTC.

This sequence joins TRBV6-5 and TRBJ2-2, with 7 bases that match TRBD2. V lost 2 bases to trimming and J lost 1 base; unmatched junction nucleotides: 4. CDR1 and CDR2 from the germline V gene are MNHEY and SVGAGI. The CDR3 contains 16 residues. CDR3 DNA: TGTGCCAGCAGTTACGCCTCGGGGGGGAACACCGGGGAGCTGTTTTTT. It specifies CASSYASGGNTGELFF.

The chain has TRBV25-1 and TRBJ2-3; the D gene is possibly TRBD2 (6 bases). CDR1 is MGHDK and CDR2 is SYGVNS in the germline V gene. CDR3 length: 15 amino acids. V lost 1 base to trimming and J lost 6 bases, with 14 bases between them. Here the CDR3 DNA reads TGTGCCAGCAGTGAATTAAATGGGGGGTTGGATACGCAGTATTTT. Translating it yields CASSELNGGLDTQYF.

This chain uses TRBV10-3 with TRBJ2-1; 12 nucleotides line up with TRBD2. The CDR3 is 16 residues long. Trimming removed 6 bases from V and 1 base from J; junction bases left unmatched: 4. Germline CDR1 ENHRY, CDR2 SYGVKD. CDR3 residues: CAIRSSGGGSYNEQFF. DNA of the CDR3: TGTGCCATCAGGTCTAGCGGGGGGGGTTCCTACAATGAGCAGTTCTTC.

The chain recombines TRBV6-5 with TRBJ1-4; D gene ambiguous. Per germline, CDR1 MNHEY and CDR2 SVGAGI. The CDR3 has 14 amino acids. Trimming took off 2 bases at V and 8 bases at J, with 12 bases between the two ends. CDR3: CASSYRRGEEKLFF. CDR3 sequence (DNA): TGTGCCAGCAGTTACCGGCGGGGTGAGGAAAAACTGTTTTTT.

This clone was counted between two and nine times. The chain is built from TRBV11-3 and TRBJ2-3, with 10 bases fitting TRBD2. V gave up 3 bases and J gave up 3 bases; unmatched junction bases: 6. The CDR3 loop spans 16 amino acids. Per the germline V gene, CDR1 is SGHNT and CDR2 is YENEEA. The CDR3 sequence is CASSLVAGGTTDTQYF. The CDR3 DNA reads as TGTGCCAGCAGCTTGGTAGCGGGGGGTACTACAGATACGCAGTATTTT. Complete variable domain (other parts from reference TRBV11-3 and TRBJ2-3): EAGVVQSPRYKIIEKKQPVAFWCNPISGHNTLYWYLQNLGQGPELLIRYENEEAVDDSQLPKDRFSAERLKGVDSTLKIQPAELGDSAVYLCASSLVAGGTTDTQYFGPGTRLTVL.